This T cell receptor (beta chain) derives from a study of blood T cell repertoires in COVID-19 (dated by TCRdb to about 2020). About the investigation overall: Samples from collaborators originated in the United States, Italy and Spain and spanned both the acute and convalescent phases of COVID-19. The prospective study material was composed of cDNA or gDNA derived from T cells, B-cell-depleted T cells, or PBMCs. Deeply sampled blood TCRbeta repertoires from subjects exposed to, actively infected with, or recovered from COVID-19 were included in the dataset. A freely available public database, intended as a resource for researchers studying the immune response to SARS-CoV-2, is where the repertoires were released. The samples were drawn from the first 160 participants of the ongoing ImmuneRACE study and from over 950 subjects provided by 6 global collaborators. Sample metadata almost always included a de-identified subject ID, COVID-19 status, age in years and sex. HLA class I and class II types, where available, came from metadata supplied by the sample provider rather than from assay-based typing. General conclusions and limits of the study: The quantity of clinical and demographic metadata differed by source and by participant and was supplied without curation.

Whole blood was collected in K2EDTA tubes by collaborating institutions according to the institutions' own protocols. For TCRbeta analysis, collaborators shipped samples in one of three forms: frozen whole blood, isolated PBMCs, or DNA extracted from either of those sample types. The immunoSEQ Assay, a bias-controlled multiplex PCR, was used to amplify TCRbeta CDR3 regions from genomic DNA. The authors processed their data as follows. Within the assay, amplification of reference gene primers was used to estimate how many nucleated cells each sample contained. To quantify the absolute abundance of each unique TCRbeta CDR3 rearrangement, sequence reads were collapsed and filtered. For each sample, productive Simpson clonality was calculated as the square root of Simpson's diversity index over productive rearrangements. TCRdb re-hosts the immuneACCESS table, in-frame sequences only. Its copies lack some clones; in the studies checked, an unresolved V gene accounts for under half of them, and the cause for the rest is not known. The V and J calls and clone size are taken from that table; D and trimming were inferred from the DNA. The sample records about 170,000 clones, 70% to 90% of which are singletons. Around 6.6% of the sample is in the top ten clones.

With respect to this clone: This clone's antigen is unknown. Within one base of it there is no much larger clone, and no base qualities were kept.

The CDR3 measures 15 amino acids from cysteine to phenylalanine. Only the CDR3 portion is preserved as DNA: 45 bases, with reading frame beginning at the first base. In the germline V gene, CDR1 corresponds to MDHEN and CDR2 to SYDVKM. The germline ends are 14 bases apart after V is trimmed by 5 bases and J by 1 base. The rearranged segments are TRBV28 and TRBJ1-2; the D segment cannot be called with confidence. The receptor was derived from a man between 50 and 59 years old with active or convalescent COVID-19. Sequencing was done on a sample of peripheral blood. The DNA sequence is given as TGTGCCAGCAGTCTTTGGGCGTCCCTTAACTATGGCTACACCTTC. Its translation reads: CASSLWASLNYGYTF.